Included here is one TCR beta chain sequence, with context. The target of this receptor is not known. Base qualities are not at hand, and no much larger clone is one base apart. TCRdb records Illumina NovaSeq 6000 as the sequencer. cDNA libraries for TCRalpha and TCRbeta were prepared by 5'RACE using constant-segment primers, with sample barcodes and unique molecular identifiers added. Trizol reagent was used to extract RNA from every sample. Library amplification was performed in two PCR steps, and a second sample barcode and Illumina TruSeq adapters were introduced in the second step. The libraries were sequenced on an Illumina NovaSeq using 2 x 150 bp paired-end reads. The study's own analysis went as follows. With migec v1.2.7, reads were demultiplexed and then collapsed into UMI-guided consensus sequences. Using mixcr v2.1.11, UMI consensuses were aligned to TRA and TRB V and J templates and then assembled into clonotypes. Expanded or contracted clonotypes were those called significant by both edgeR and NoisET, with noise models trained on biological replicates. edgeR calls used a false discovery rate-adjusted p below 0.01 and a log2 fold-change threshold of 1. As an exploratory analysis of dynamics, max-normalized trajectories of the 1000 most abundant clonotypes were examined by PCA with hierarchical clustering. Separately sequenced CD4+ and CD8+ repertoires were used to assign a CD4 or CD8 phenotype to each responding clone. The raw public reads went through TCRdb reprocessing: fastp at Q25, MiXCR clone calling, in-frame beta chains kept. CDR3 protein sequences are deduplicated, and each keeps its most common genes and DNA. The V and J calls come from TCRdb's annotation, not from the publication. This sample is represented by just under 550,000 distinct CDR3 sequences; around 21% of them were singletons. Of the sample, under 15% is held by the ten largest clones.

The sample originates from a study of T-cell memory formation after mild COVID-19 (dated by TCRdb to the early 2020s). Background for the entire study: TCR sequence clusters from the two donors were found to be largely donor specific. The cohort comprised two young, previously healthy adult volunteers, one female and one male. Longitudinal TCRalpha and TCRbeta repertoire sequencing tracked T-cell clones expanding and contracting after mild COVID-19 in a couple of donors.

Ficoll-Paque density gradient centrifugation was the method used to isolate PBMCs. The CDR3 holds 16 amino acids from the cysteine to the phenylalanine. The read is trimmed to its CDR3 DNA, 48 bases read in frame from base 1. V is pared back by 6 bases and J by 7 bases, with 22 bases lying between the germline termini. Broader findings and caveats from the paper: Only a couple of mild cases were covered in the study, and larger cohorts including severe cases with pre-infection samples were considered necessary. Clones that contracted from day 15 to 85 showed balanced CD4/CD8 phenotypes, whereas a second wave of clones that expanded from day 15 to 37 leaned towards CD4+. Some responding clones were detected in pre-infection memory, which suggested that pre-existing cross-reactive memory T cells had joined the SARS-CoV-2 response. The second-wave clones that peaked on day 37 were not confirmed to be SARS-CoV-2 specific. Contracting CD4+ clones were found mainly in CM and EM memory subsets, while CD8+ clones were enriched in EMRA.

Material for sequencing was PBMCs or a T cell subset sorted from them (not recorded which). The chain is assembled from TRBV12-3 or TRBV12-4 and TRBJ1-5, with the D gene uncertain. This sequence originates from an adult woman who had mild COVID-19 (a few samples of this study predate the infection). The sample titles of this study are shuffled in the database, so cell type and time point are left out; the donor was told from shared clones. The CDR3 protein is CASSRARTAGMQPQHF. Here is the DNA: TGTGCCAGCAGCCGGGCGCGGACCGCGGGGATGCAGCCCCAGCATTTT.